The clone carrying this T cell receptor delta chain was recorded a few times. This DNA's translation differs at residue 16 from TCRdb's protein, which comes from a much larger clone; a read error is likely, and the protein shown is translated from the DNA. At the DNA level, this CDR3 is encoded by other sequences in the same sample as well. Vgamma9/Vdelta2+ and Vdelta2-negative gammadelta T cells were flow-sorted from PBMC for bulk sequencing. Germline loops: CDR1 TVYSNPD, CDR2 GDNSRS (reference sequence). This CDR3 is 20 amino acids long. TCRdb ran CATT on the multiplex PCR reads. This sample yields roughly 90,000 delta-chain clones, of which almost 1.5% are seen a single time; approximately 10% belongs to the top ten. The data were taken from a study of γδ T cells in repeated Plasmodium falciparum infection.

The specimen sequenced was gamma-delta T cells from blood. This chain uses TRDV3 with TRDJ1; TRDD3 is a possible D gene (8 bases). The receptor comes from a pool of human donors (malaria-infected and uninfected, not separated). The CDR3: CALFRLPRWGMMADTNKLIF. The CDR3 coding sequence is TGTGCCCTATTCCGCCTTCCTCGATGGGGGATGATGGCGGACACCAATAAACTCATCTTT.